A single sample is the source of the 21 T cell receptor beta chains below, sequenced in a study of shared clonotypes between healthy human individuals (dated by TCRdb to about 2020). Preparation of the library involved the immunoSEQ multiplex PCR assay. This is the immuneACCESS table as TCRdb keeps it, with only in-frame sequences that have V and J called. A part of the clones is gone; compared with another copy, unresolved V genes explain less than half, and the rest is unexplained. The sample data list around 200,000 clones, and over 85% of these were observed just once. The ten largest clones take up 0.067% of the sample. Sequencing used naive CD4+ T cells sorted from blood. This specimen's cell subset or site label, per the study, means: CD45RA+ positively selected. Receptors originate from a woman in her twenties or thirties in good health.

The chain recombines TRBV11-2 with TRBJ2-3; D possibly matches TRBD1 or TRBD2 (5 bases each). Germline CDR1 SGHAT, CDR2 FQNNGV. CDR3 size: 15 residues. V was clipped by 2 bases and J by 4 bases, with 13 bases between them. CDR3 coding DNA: TGTGCCAGCAGCTTATCGATGGGGGAACCAGATACGCAGTATTTT. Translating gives CASSLSMGEPDTQYF.

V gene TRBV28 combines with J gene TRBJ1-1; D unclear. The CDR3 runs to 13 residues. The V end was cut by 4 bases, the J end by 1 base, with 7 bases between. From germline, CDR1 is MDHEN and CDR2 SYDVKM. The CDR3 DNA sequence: TGTGCCAGCAGTTCGTTGAGGAACACTGAAGCTTTCTTT. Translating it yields CASSSLRNTEAFF. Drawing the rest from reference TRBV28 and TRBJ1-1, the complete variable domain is DVKVTQSSRYLVKRTGEKVFLECVQDMDHENMFWYRQDPGLGLRLIYFSYDVKMKEKGDIPEGYSVSREKKERFSLILESASTNQTSMYLCASSSLRNTEAFFGQGTRLTVV.

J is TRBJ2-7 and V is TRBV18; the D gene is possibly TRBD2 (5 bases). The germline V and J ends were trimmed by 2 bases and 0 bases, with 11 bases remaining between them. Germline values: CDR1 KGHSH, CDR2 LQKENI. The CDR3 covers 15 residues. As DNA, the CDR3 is TGTGCCAGCTCACCAATGGCGGGTGACTCCTACGAGCAGTACTTC. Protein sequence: CASSPMAGDSYEQYF. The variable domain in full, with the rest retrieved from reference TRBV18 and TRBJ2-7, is NAGVMQNPRHLVRRRGQEARLRCSPMKGHSHVYWYRQLPEEGLKFMVYLQKENIIDESGMPKERFSAEFPKEGPSILRIQQVVRGDSAAYFCASSPMAGDSYEQYFGPGTRLTVT.

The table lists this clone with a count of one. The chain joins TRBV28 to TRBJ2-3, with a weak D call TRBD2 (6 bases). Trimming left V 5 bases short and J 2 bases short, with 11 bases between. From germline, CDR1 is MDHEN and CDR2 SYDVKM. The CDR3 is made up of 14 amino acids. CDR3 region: CASSQGLLTDTQYF. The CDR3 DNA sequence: TGTGCCAGCAGTCAAGGACTACTCACAGATACGCAGTATTTT.

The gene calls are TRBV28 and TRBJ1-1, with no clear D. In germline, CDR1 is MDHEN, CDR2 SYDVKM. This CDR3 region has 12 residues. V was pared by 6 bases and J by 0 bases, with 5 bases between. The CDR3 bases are TGTGCCAGCAGCCGAATGAACACTGAAGCTTTCTTT. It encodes CASSRMNTEAFF.

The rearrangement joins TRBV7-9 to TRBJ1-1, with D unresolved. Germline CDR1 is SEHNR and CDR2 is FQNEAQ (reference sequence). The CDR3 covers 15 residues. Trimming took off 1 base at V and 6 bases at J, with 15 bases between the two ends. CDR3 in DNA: TGTGCCAGCAGCTTAGGCTGGAAAGCCAGCCCTGAAGCTTTCTTT. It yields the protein CASSLGWKASPEAFF.

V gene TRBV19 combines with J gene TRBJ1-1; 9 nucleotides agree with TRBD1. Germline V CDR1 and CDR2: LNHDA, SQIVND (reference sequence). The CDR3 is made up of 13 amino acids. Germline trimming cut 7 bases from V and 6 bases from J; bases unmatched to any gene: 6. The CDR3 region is CASTGQGFAEAFF. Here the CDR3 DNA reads TGTGCCAGTACGGGACAGGGTTTTGCTGAAGCTTTCTTT.

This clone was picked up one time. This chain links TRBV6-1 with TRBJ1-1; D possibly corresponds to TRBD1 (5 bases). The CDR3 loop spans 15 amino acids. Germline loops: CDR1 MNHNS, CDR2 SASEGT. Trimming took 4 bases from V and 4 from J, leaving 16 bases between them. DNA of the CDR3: TGTGCCAGCAGTGTGGAGATGGACACCTTCACTGAAGCTTTCTTT. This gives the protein CASSVEMDTFTEAFF.

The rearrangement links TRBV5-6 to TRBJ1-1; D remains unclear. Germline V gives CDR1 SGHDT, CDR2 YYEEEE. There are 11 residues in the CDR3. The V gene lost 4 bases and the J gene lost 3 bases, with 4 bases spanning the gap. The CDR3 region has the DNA TGTGCCAGCAGCCTATACACTGAAGCTTTCTTT. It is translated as CASSLYTEAFF.

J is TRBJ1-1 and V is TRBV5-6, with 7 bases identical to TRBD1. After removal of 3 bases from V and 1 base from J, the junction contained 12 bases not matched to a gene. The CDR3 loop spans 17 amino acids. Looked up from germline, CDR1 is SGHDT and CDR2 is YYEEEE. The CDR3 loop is CASSWPRRRGTNTEAFF. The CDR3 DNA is TGTGCCAGCAGCTGGCCCAGGCGCAGGGGGACGAACACTGAAGCTTTCTTT.

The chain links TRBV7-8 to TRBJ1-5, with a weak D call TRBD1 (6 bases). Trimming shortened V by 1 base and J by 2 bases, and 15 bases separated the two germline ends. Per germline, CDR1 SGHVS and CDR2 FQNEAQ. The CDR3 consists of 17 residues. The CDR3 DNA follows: TGTGCCAGCAGCTTAGGGGTACAGGGAAGGGGCAATCAGCCCCAGCATTTT. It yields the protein CASSLGVQGRGNQPQHF. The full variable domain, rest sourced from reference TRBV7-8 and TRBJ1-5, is GAGVSQSPRYKVAKRGQDVALRCDPISGHVSLFWYQQALGQGPEFLTYFQNEAQLDKSGLPSDRFFAERPEGSVSTLKIQRTQQEDSAVYLCASSLGVQGRGNQPQHFGDGTRLSIL.

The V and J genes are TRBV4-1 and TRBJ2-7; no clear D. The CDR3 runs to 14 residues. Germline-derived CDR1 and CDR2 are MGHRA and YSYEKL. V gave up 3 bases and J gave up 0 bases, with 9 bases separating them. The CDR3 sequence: CASSHPRSSYEQYF. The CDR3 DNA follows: TGCGCCAGCAGCCACCCCAGGTCCTCCTACGAGCAGTACTTC.

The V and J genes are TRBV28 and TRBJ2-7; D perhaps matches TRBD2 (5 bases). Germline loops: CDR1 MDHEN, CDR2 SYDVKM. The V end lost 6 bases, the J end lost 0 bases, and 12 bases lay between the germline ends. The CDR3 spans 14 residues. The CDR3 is CASSPTGSSYEQYF. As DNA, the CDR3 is TGTGCCAGCAGCCCGACGGGAAGCTCCTACGAGCAGTACTTC.

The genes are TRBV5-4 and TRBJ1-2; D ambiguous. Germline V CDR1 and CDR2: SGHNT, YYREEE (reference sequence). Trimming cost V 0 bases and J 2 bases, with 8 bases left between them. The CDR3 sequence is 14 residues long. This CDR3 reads CASSLATQNYGYTF. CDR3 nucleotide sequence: TGTGCCAGCAGCTTGGCAACACAGAACTATGGCTACACCTTC.

CDR3 sequence (DNA): TGTGCCAGCAGTTACGCCGCGGGGGGGAACACCGGGGAGCTGTTTTTT. Translation gives CASSYAAGGNTGELFF. The genes are TRBV6-6 and TRBJ2-2, with 8 bases that match TRBD2. From germline, CDR1 is MNHNY and CDR2 SVGAGI (reference sequence). The CDR3 has 16 residues. The J segment lost 1 base and the V segment lost 2 bases, leaving 3 bases of the junction unmatched.

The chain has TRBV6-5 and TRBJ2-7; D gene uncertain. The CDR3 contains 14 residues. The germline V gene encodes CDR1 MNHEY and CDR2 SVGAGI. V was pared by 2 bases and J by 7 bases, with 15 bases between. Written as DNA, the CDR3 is TGTGCCAGCAGTTACGGGGTGGATGGTGGTGAGCAGTACTTC. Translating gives CASSYGVDGGEQYF.

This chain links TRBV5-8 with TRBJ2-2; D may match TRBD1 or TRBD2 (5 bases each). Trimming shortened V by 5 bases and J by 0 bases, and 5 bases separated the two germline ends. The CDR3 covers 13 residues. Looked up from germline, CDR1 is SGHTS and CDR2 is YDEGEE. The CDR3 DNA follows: TGTGCCAGCAGGGGACCGAACACCGGGGAGCTGTTTTTT. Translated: CASRGPNTGELFF.

CDR3 bases: TGCGCCACTCAGGACAGGCCTACCTACGAGCAGTACTTC. Its protein is CATQDRPTYEQYF. The chain has TRBV10-2 and TRBJ2-5; 7 bases line up with TRBD1. With the DNA end fitting TRBJ2-7 better, the J assignment may be wrong. CDR3 length: 13 residues. The germline V gene encodes CDR1 WSHSY and CDR2 SAAADI.

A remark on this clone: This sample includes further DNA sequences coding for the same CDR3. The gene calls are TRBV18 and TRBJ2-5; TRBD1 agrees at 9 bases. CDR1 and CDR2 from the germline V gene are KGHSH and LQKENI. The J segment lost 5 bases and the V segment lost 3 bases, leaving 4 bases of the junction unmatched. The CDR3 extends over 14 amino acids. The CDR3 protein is CASSPTGGRETQYF. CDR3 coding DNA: TGTGCCAGCTCACCCACAGGGGGCCGCGAGACCCAGTACTTC.

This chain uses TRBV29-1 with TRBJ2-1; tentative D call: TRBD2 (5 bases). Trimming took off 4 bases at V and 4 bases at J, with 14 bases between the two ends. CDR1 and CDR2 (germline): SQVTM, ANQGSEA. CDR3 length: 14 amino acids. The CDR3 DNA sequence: TGCAGCGTTGGGGCGAGGGTCTTTTACAATGAGCAGTTCTTC. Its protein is CSVGARVFYNEQFF.

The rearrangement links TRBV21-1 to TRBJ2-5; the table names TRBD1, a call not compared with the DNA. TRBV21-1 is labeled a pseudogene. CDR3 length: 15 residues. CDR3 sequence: CASSKVGQEGETQYF. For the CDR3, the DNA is TGTGCCAGCAGCAAAGTGGGACAGGAGGGTGAGACCCAGTACTTC.